These T cell receptor beta chains were read from a single sample in a study of T cells in Graves' hyperthyroidism and ophthalmopathy. Via MiXCR, TCRdb re-called the multiplex PCR reads, giving one row per CDR3 protein. The sample has under 350,000 distinct CDR3 sequences, about 18% seen once. The sequencing sample was made of blood. These receptors originate from a woman aged 55-69 years with Graves' ophthalmopathy. Both conserved end residues are part of each CDR3.

j_call | v_call | cdr3_length | cdr3_aa
TRBJ2-7 | TRBV27 | 14 | CASRLPGSSYEQYF
TRBJ1-1 | TRBV6-1 | 13 | CASRPRVVSQAFF
TRBJ2-7 | TRBV11-2 | 17 | CASSTEGLLAGSYEQYF
TRBJ1-1 | TRBV15 | 13 | CATETASNTEAFF
TRBJ2-7 | TRBV10-3 | 13 | CAIKGTDSYEQYF
TRBJ1-2 | TRBV20-1 | 13 | CSARPRTAHGYTF
TRBJ2-1 | TRBV5-1 | 17 | CASSSSAGAGLNNEQFF
TRBJ1-2 | TRBV29-1 | 12 | CSVVGNNYGYTF
TRBJ2-3 | TRBV20-1 | 14 | CSALSGGYTDTQYF
TRBJ2-2 | TRBV28 | 15 | CATQLRTGWDGELFF
TRBJ1-1 | TRBV7-2 | 14 | CASTPGQGRTEAFF
TRBJ1-1 | TRBV4-1 | 15 | CASSQQGLGNTEAFF
TRBJ2-7 | TRBV2 | 15 | CASLQDDREWKEQYF
TRBJ2-3 | TRBV9 | 16 | CASSVRGDSGADTQYF
TRBJ2-3 | TRBV11-2 | 13 | CASSPSSSDTQYF
TRBJ1-4 | TRBV4-2 | 15 | CASSQDRDTVEKLFF
TRBJ1-2 | TRBV6-1 | 14 | CASSPQSYFYGYTF
TRBJ1-1 | TRBV7-9 | 14 | CASSLAEGSLEAFF
TRBJ2-7 | TRBV15 | 18 | CATSRVGVTSGDSYEQYF
TRBJ2-2 | TRBV3-1 | 16 | CASSTGTSGLTGELFF
TRBJ2-7 | TRBV4-2 | 16 | CASSQVGSSGSYEQYF
TRBJ2-1 | TRBV18 | 16 | CASSPPSRVDYNEQFF
TRBJ2-5 | TRBV7-2 | 14 | CASSQRDRVETQYF
TRBJ2-1 | TRBV3-1 | 15 | CASSRGVSSYNEQFF
TRBJ2-5 | TRBV7-6 | 14 | CASSLWGSSETQYF